A single sample gave rise to the 20 T cell receptor beta chains below, sequenced in a study of T cell changes during pregnancy in multiple sclerosis. Generated by immunoSEQ multiplex PCR, the TCRdb table keeps only in-frame clones and is missing some. The sample includes around 70,000 clones, 92% of them seen just once. The material sequenced was peripheral blood, taken after pregnancy. These receptors were taken from a female donor in good health, enrolled as a control in a pregnancy study.

About this clone itself: At one end, the junction sequence differs from germline, possibly due to a read error. This chain's CDR3 is CASSLVGAVREAQYF. CDR3 bases: TGTGCCAGCAGCTTAGTTGGGGCAGTAAGAGAGGCCCAGTACTTC. The rearrangement joins TRBV7-9 to TRBJ2-5; tentative D call: TRBD1 (5 bases). The CDR3 is 15 amino acids. The V gene's germline CDR1 is SEHNR and CDR2 FQNEAQ (reference sequence).

The CDR3 DNA sequence: TGTGCCAGCAGTCGAGGACAGGGAGGTCCGGAGACCCAGTACTTC. This translates into CASSRGQGGPETQYF. This chain joins TRBV2 and TRBJ2-5; 8 bases map to TRBD1. The CDR3 extends over 15 amino acids. The germline gives CDR1 SNHLY, CDR2 FYNNEI. With 5 bases clipped from V and 5 bases from J, the junction kept 10 bases outside the gene matches.

V gene TRBV27 combines with J gene TRBJ2-2, with 7 nucleotides matching TRBD2. CDR3 size: 14 residues. The J segment lost 5 bases and the V segment lost 4 bases, leaving 4 bases of the junction unmatched. Germline values: CDR1 MNHEY, CDR2 SMNVEV (reference sequence). The CDR3 loop is CASSWGGWTGELFF. In DNA form, the CDR3 reads TGTGCCAGCAGTTGGGGGGGGTGGACCGGGGAGCTGTTTTTT.

The chain joins TRBV11-2 to TRBJ2-6; 7 bases are a match to TRBD1. Germline CDR1 SGHAT, CDR2 FQNNGV. V shed 1 base, J shed 0 bases, and the junction held 6 bases outside the gene matches. The CDR3 is 18 residues long. The CDR3 DNA follows: TGTGCCAGCAGCTTAGTGGGGACAGCCTTCTCTGGGGCCAACGTCCTGACTTTC. Protein product: CASSLVGTAFSGANVLTF.

V gene TRBV4-2 combines with J gene TRBJ2-1, with TRBD2 identical over 7 bases. Germline trimming cut 0 bases from V and 5 bases from J; bases unmatched to any gene: 7. Germline V CDR1 and CDR2: LGHNA, YNFKEQ. CDR3 length: 16 amino acids. CDR3 in amino acids: CASSQDRTSANNEQFF. The CDR3 nucleotides read TGTGCCAGCAGCCAAGATCGCACTAGCGCGAACAATGAGCAGTTCTTC.

The rearrangement joins TRBV11-2 to TRBJ1-1; D is ambiguous. V lost 4 bases, J lost 2 bases, and 17 bases lay in between. This CDR3 contains 16 residues. The germline CDR1 and CDR2 sequences are SGHAT and FQNNGV. The CDR3 DNA is TGTGCCAGCAGCTCCCCCAGACACCTTATCAACACTGAAGCTTTCTTT. Translating gives CASSSPRHLINTEAFF. The whole variable domain, remainder taken from reference TRBV11-2 and TRBJ1-1, is EAGVAQSPRYKIIEKRQSVAFWCNPISGHATLYWYQQILGQGPKLLIQFQNNGVVDDSQLPKDRFSAERLKGVDSTLKIQPAKLEDSAVYLCASSSPRHLINTEAFFGQGTRLTVV.

V usage is TRBV11-2 and J usage is TRBJ1-4; D is uncertain. Trimming took off 0 bases at V and 4 bases at J, with 6 bases between the two ends. The CDR3 runs to 14 residues. In germline, CDR1 is SGHAT, CDR2 FQNNGV. The CDR3 sequence is CASSLDRNNEKLFF. DNA for the CDR3: TGTGCCAGCAGCTTAGACAGGAATAATGAAAAACTGTTTTTT.

J is TRBJ1-1 and V is TRBV4-3; 8 bases match TRBD1. Germline CDR1 LGHNA, CDR2 YSLEER. The CDR3 consists of 14 residues. V was clipped by 3 bases and J by 1 base; unmatched bases: 1. The CDR3 here is CASSQDRANTEAFF. The CDR3 region has the DNA TGCGCCAGCAGCCAGGACAGGGCGAACACTGAAGCTTTCTTT.

The V and J genes are TRBV5-1 and TRBJ2-1, with TRBD2 identical over 10 bases. J was trimmed by 6 bases and V by 0 bases; bases with no gene match: 12. The CDR3 runs 18 residues. Germline V gives CDR1 SGHRS, CDR2 YFSETQ. The CDR3 bases are TGCGCCAGCAGCTTGGTTGGACCTCTAGCGGGAGTTTCCAATGAGCAGTTCTTC. This encodes CASSLVGPLAGVSNEQFF.

The chain uses TRBV19 and TRBJ1-5; D unresolved. The CDR3 is 11 amino acids. In germline, CDR1 is LNHDA, CDR2 SQIVND (reference sequence). V lost 4 bases to trimming and J lost 9 bases, with 7 bases between them. Written as DNA, the CDR3 is TGTGCCAGTAGTAGGGCGGGGCCCCAGCATTTT. Its protein product is CASSRAGPQHF.

A note on this clone: One end of the junction is discordant with germline, which a read error may explain. The gene calls are TRBV7-7 and TRBJ2-1; 14 nucleotides align to TRBD2. Germline lookup yields CDR1 SSHAT and CDR2 FNYEAQ (reference sequence). CDR3 size: 21 residues. The CDR3 region is CASSTIGGTSGSPSSYNEQFF. CDR3 in DNA: TGTGCTAGCAGCACAATCGGGGGGACTAGCGGGAGTCCAAGCTCCTACAATGAGCAGTTCTTC.

J is TRBJ1-1 and V is TRBV4-1, with no clear D. The length of the CDR3 is 15 residues. V shed 1 base and J shed 2 bases, with 11 bases lying between them. Germline assignment: CDR1 MGHRA and CDR2 YSYEKL. Here the CDR3 reads CASSQGVWRNTEAFF. The CDR3 DNA follows: TGCGCCAGCAGCCAAGGGGTTTGGAGAAACACTGAAGCTTTCTTT.

V and J are TRBV7-2 and TRBJ1-2; D gene ambiguous. Germline V gene sequence: CDR1 SGHTA, CDR2 FQGNSA. This CDR3 region has 14 residues. Trimming stripped 6 bases from V and 5 bases from J, with 16 bases between. The CDR3 region is CASSPFIAVYGYTF. For the CDR3, the DNA is TGTGCCAGCAGTCCCTTTATAGCGGTTTATGGCTACACCTTC.

The chain employs TRBV5-4 and TRBJ1-4; D not certain. The germline CDR1 and CDR2 sequences are SGHNT and YYREEE (reference sequence). The CDR3 extends over 14 amino acids. Trimming stripped 3 bases from V and 7 bases from J, with 13 bases between. The CDR3 bases are TGTGCCAGCAGCTCCGAGGGAATCGGTGAAAAACTGTTTTTT. Protein sequence: CASSSEGIGEKLFF.

The J gene is TRBJ2-7, the V gene TRBV4-1; 9 bases are a match to TRBD2. Losses at the gene ends were 0 bases for V and 4 bases for J; bases not matched to a gene: 13. The length of the CDR3 is 18 residues. The germline gives CDR1 MGHRA, CDR2 YSYEKL. CDR3 in DNA: TGCGCCAGCAGCCAAGATCCGGTAGCGGGGGATTCTACGTACGAGCAGTACTTC. Translated, it gives CASSQDPVAGDSTYEQYF.

V and J are TRBV4-2 and TRBJ2-1, with TRBD2 identical over 13 bases. The junction had 2 bases not matched to a gene; V was cut back by 1 base and J by 8 bases. The CDR3 consists of 15 residues. CDR1 and CDR2 from the germline V gene are LGHNA and YNFKEQ. The CDR3 nucleotides are TGTGCCAGCAGCCAAGCCGGGACTAGCGGGGATGAGCAGTTCTTC. Amino acids: CASSQAGTSGDEQFF.

The V gene is TRBV29-1, the J gene TRBJ1-2; D remains unclear. The V and J ends lost 7 bases and 4 bases respectively, with 13 bases between them. The germline CDR1 and CDR2 sequences are SQVTM and ANQGSEA. This CDR3 contains 12 residues. The CDR3 sequence: CSGLEAIYGYTF. The CDR3 coding sequence is TGCAGCGGCCTCGAGGCCATCTATGGCTACACCTTC.

This chain uses TRBV4-1 with TRBJ1-4; 7 bases are shared with TRBD1. V gave up 6 bases and J gave up 0 bases; unmatched junction bases: 13. The CDR3 runs to 18 residues. The V gene's germline CDR1 is MGHRA and CDR2 YSYEKL. The CDR3 here is CASRTGTEYPATNEKLFF. For the CDR3, the DNA is TGCGCCAGCAGAACCGGGACAGAATATCCCGCAACTAATGAAAAACTGTTTTTT.

This clone has only a few counts. The J gene is TRBJ2-5, the V gene TRBV6-6; TRBD2 might be the D (6 bases). The germline V gene encodes CDR1 MNHNY and CDR2 SVGAGI (reference sequence). The V and J ends lost 0 bases and 6 bases respectively, with 11 bases between them. The CDR3 is made up of 14 amino acids. In DNA, the CDR3 is TGTGCCAGCAGTTACTCAGGGGAGGTGAAGACCCAGTACTTC. This translates into CASSYSGEVKTQYF.

The chain uses TRBV4-1 and TRBJ2-7; D gene unclear. Germline V lookup: CDR1 MGHRA, CDR2 YSYEKL. V was clipped by 0 bases and J by 7 bases, with 13 bases between them. The CDR3 loop spans 14 amino acids. This chain's CDR3 is CASSQEQGVGEQYF. Here the CDR3 DNA reads TGCGCCAGCAGCCAAGAGCAAGGAGTCGGGGAGCAGTACTTC.